This note documents a single TCR beta chain sequence. There is no known antigen for this receptor. No qualities accompany the bases; no much larger clone lies one base away. The sample is drawn from a study of blood T cell repertoires in COVID-19 (dated by TCRdb to the early 2020s). In the study overall: The collaborator samples originated in the United States, Italy and Spain and spanned the acute and convalescent phases of COVID-19. Deeply sampled blood TCRbeta repertoires from subjects exposed to, actively infected with, or recovered from COVID-19 were included in the dataset. Where HLA class I and class II types were available, the types were taken from metadata supplied by the sample provider, not from assay-based typing. The repertoires were released in a freely available public database meant as a resource for research on the immune response to SARS-CoV-2. The samples were drawn from two sources: the first 160 participants of the ongoing ImmuneRACE study, and 950 to 1,500 subjects contributed by 6 global collaborators. The prospective study material was composed of cDNA or gDNA derived from T cells, B-cell-depleted T cells, or PBMCs. A de-identified subject ID, COVID-19 status, age in years and sex were almost always included in the sample metadata.

The immunoSEQ Assay, a bias-controlled multiplex PCR, was used to amplify TCRbeta CDR3 regions from genomic DNA. The study's processing was this. The number of nucleated cells in each sample was estimated by amplification of reference gene primers within the assay. To quantify the absolute abundance of each unique TCRbeta CDR3 rearrangement, sequence reads were collapsed and filtered. Productive Simpson clonality was computed per sample as the square root of Simpson's diversity index over productive rearrangements. The source is immuneACCESS, and TCRdb retained only in-frame sequences with V and J called. Part of the clones is not carried over; for the studies checked, unresolved V genes explain less than half of this, and the remainder is unexplained. V and J calls and clone size are copied from that table; D and trimming were computed from the DNA. Recorded for this sample are about 93,000 clones; approximately 86% of them occurred a single time. The ten biggest clones cover approximately 18% of the sample.

Results and caveats for the whole study, not just this receptor: The quantity of clinical and demographic metadata differed by source and by participant and was supplied without curation.

V gives up 4 bases and J gives up 7 bases, and the segment between their germline ends measures 17 bases. Looking up the germline V gene (reference sequence) yields CDR1 SGHKS and CDR2 YYEKEE. The CDR3 contains 15 residues, cysteine and phenylalanine counted. Only the CDR3 region is kept as DNA, spanning 45 bases read in frame from base 1. Each collaborating institution followed its own protocols to collect whole blood in K2EDTA tubes. Collaborator samples were shipped for TCRbeta analysis as frozen whole blood, isolated PBMCs, or DNA extracted from either sample type. The sequenced sample was peripheral blood. The origin of this receptor is a woman at least 80 years old with acute or convalescent COVID-19. The sequence joins TRBV5-5 to TRBJ1-4; the D segment could be TRBD1, given 5 matching bases. The base sequence is TGTGCCAGCAGCATGGGACCTCAGGCAGGTGAAAAACTGTTTTTT. It specifies CASSMGPQAGEKLFF.